This T cell receptor beta chain was profiled in a study of T cells after yellow fever vaccination. Study-level points and caveats: Once the booster was given, most primary-vaccination clones reappeared, at around 95% for CD4 and 88% for CD8.

V trimming: 1 base; J trimming: 7 bases; junction bases outside the gene matches: 13. The CDR3 loop spans 17 amino acids. A universal primer site and UMIs were added as TCR cDNA was made by 5'RACE template switching. TCRdb itself ran the 5' RACE reads through MiXCR, one entry per CDR3 protein. The sample shows some 320,000 distinct CDR3 sequences, 8.7% of them seen only once. As regards this clonotype: Its target is unknown.

The sequenced sample was CD4+ T cells sorted from PBMCs, obtained 5 days after the yellow fever booster vaccination. This chain joins TRBV12-3 or TRBV12-4 and TRBJ1-2; 9 bases align to TRBD1. The TCR comes from a man aged 18-30 years who received the YFV17D yellow fever vaccine. The CDR3 region is CASSLVRMRTGDSGYTF. The CDR3 region has the DNA TGTGCCAGCAGTTTAGTTCGAATGAGGACAGGGGATTCTGGCTACACCTTC.